This T cell receptor (beta chain) was obtained from a study of CD8 T cells in ankylosing spondylitis. Whole-study findings and limits: Disease-linked clones proved CD8+ and comparatively uncommon in peripheral blood. Typical of ankylosing spondylitis blood, it appeared, was a TCR beta motif of under 10 highly homologous variants.

The CDR3 length is 16 residues. V was cut by 2 bases and J by 2 bases, with 13 bases left in between. Germline V gene sequence: CDR1 SGHTA, CDR2 FQGTGA. This clonotype was seen ten or more times. Antigen specificity is unknown. TCRdb passed the 5' RACE reads through MiXCR, listing each CDR3 protein once. The sample contains about 160,000 distinct CDR3 sequences, approximately 16% of which appear only once. The sequencing sample was made of blood, either unsorted or a sorted T cell fraction (not recorded which). This clonotype was sampled from a male donor with ankylosing spondylitis or in good health (not recorded which). The genes are TRBV7-3 and TRBJ1-3; D is uncertain. CDR3 sequence reads: CASSLASRGAGNTIYF. DNA for the CDR3: TGTGCCAGCAGCTTAGCCAGCCGAGGAGCTGGAAACACCATATATTTT.